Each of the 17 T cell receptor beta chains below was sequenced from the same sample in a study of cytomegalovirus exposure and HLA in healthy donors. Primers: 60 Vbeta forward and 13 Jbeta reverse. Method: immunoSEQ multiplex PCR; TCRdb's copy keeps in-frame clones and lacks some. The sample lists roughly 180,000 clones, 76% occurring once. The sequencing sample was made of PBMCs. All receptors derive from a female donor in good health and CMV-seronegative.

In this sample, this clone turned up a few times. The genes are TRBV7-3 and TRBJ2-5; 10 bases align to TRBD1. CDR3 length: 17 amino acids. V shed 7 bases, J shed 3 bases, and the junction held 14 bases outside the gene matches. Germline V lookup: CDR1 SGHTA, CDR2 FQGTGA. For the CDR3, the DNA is TGTGCCAGCATTGTAGGTGAGCCAGGACAGGGGGAAGAGACCCAGTACTTC. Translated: CASIVGEPGQGEETQYF.

Written as DNA, the CDR3 is TGTGCCAGCAGCAAAGGTCCCCGACTAGCGGGAGTCGGAGAGACCCAGTACTTC. This sequence encodes CASSKGPRLAGVGETQYF. The chain employs TRBV21-1 and TRBJ2-5; TRBD2, as called in the table, went unchecked against the DNA. TRBV21-1 is noted as a pseudogene. This CDR3 comprises 18 residues.

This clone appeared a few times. The CDR3, as DNA: TGTGCCAGCAGTGTCATAGCGGGAGGGATGAACAATGAGCAGTTCTTC. Its translation: CASSVIAGGMNNEQFF. The J gene is TRBJ2-1, the V gene TRBV6-4; TRBD2 matches 11 bases. There are 16 residues in the CDR3. Germline lookup yields CDR1 MRHNA and CDR2 SNTAGT. Unmatched junction bases numbered 7, after V lost 4 bases and J lost 5 bases.

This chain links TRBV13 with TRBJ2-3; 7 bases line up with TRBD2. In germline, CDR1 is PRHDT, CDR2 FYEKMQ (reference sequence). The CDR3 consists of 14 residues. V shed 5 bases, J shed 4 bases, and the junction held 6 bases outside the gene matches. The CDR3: CASSPRTRSDTQYF. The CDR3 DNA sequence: TGTGCCAGCAGCCCTCGGACTAGGTCAGATACGCAGTATTTT.

For the CDR3, the DNA is TGTGCCAGCAGTTTATCTGGGCCCCCTGCCGGGGAGCTGTTTTTT. This codes for CASSLSGPPAGELFF. The chain recombines TRBV27 with TRBJ2-2; D uncertain. Germline CDR1 and CDR2: MNHEY and SMNVEV (reference sequence). This CDR3 has 15 amino acids. V gave up 0 bases and J gave up 6 bases, with 11 bases separating them.

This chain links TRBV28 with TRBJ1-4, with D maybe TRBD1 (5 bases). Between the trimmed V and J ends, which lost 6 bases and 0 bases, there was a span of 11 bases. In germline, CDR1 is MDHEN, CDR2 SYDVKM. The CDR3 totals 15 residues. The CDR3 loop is CASSPDRATNEKLFF. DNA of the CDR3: TGTGCCAGCAGCCCAGACAGAGCAACTAATGAAAAACTGTTTTTT.

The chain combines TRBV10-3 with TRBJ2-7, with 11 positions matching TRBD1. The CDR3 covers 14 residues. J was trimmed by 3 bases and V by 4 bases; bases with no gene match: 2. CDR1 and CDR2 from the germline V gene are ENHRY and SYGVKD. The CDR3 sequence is CAISGGTGGYEQYF. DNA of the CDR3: TGTGCCATCAGTGGAGGGACAGGGGGCTACGAGCAGTACTTC.

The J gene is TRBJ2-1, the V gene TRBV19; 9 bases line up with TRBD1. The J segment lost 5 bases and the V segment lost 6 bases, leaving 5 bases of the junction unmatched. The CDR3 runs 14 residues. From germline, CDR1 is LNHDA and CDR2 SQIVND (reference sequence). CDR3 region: CASRRTGVDNEQFF. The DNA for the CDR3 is TGTGCCAGTAGACGGACAGGGGTGGACAATGAGCAGTTCTTC.

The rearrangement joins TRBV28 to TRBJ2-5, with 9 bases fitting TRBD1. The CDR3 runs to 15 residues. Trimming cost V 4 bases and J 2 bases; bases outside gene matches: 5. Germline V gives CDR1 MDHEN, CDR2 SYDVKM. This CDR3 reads CASSSPGQGQETQYF. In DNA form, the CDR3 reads TGTGCCAGCAGTTCCCCGGGACAGGGACAAGAGACCCAGTACTTC.

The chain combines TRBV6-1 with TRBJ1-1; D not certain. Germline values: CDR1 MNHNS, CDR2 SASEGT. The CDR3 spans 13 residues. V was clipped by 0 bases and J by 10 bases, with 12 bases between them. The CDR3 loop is CASSEARGIGAFF. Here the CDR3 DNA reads TGTGCCAGCAGTGAAGCGCGAGGTATTGGAGCTTTCTTT.

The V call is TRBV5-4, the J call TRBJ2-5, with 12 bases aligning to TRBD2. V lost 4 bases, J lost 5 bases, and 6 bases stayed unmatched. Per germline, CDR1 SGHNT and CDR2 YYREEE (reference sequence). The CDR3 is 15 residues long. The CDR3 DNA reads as TGTGCCAGCAGCGAGACTAGCGGGGGTTACGAGACCCAGTACTTC. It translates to CASSETSGGYETQYF.

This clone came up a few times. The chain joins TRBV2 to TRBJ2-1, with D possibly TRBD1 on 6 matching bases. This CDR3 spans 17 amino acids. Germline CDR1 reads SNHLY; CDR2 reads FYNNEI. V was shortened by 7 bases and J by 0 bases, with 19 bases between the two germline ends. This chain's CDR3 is CASTALDRMSSYNEQFF. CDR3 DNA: TGTGCCAGCACCGCCCTCGACAGGATGAGCTCCTACAATGAGCAGTTCTTC.

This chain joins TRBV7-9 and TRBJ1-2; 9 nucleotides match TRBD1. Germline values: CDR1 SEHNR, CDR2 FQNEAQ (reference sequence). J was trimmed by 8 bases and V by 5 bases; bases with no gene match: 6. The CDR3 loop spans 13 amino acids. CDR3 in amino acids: CASSRDRVGGYTF. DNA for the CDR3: TGTGCCAGCAGCCGGGACAGGGTGGGCGGCTACACCTTC.

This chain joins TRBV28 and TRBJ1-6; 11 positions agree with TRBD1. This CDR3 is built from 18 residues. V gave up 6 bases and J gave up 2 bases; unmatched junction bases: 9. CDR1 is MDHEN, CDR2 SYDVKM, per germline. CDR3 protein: CASRPGTGGITYNSPLHF. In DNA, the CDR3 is TGTGCCAGCAGACCGGGGACAGGGGGAATCACCTATAATTCACCCCTCCACTTT.

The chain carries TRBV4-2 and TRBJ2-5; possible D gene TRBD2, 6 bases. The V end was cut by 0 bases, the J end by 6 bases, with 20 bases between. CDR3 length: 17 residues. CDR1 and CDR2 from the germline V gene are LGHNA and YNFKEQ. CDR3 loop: CASSQDASLAYPQTQYF. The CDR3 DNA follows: TGTGCCAGCAGCCAAGACGCCTCTCTAGCGTACCCACAGACCCAGTACTTC.

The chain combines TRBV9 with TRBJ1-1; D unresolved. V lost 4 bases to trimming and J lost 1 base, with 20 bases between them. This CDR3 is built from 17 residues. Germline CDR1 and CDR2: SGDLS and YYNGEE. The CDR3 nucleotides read TGTGCCAGCAGCCTCTCCCCTAACCGAACTCCGAACACTGAAGCTTTCTTT. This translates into CASSLSPNRTPNTEAFF.

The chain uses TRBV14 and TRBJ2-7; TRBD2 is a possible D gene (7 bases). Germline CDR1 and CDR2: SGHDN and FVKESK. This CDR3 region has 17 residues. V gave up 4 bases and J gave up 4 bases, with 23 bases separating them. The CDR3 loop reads CASSPSTPRRGRYEQYF. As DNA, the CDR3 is TGTGCCAGCAGCCCCAGCACACCCCGGCGGGGGCGTTACGAGCAGTACTTC.